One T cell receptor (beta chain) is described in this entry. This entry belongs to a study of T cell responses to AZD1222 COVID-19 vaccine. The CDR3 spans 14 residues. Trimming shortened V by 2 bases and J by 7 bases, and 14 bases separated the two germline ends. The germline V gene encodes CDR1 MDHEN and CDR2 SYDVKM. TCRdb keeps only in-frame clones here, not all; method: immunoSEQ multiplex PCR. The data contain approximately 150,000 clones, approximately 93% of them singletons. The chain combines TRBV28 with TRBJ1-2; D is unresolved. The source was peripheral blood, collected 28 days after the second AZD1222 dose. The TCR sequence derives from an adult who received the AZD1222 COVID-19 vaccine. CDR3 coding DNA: TGTGCCAGCAGTTTAGTCCAGGCGAATGGTGGCTACACCTTC. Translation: CASSLVQANGGYTF.